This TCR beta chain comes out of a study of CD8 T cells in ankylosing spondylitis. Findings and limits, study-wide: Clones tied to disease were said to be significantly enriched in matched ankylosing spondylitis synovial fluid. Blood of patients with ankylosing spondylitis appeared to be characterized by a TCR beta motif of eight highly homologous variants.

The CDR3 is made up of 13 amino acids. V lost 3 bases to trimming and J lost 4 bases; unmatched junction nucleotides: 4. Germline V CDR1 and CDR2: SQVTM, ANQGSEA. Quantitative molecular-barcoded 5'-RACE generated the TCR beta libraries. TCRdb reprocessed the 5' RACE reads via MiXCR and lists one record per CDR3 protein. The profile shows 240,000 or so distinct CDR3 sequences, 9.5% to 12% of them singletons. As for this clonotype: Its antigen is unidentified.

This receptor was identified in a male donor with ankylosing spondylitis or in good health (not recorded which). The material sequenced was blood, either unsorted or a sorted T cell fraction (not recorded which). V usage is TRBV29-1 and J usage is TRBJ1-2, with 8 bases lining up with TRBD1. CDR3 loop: CSVDGTGPYGYTF. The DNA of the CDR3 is TGCAGCGTTGACGGGACAGGACCCTATGGCTACACCTTC.